This T cell receptor (beta chain) originates from a study of T cells after yellow fever vaccination. Whole-study context: Fractions of low cell number were prepared using SMART-Seq v4 Ultra Low Input. General study points: Weaker overall was a secondary response that nonetheless peaked faster, on day 5 versus 15. Clonotypes appearing in both CD4 and CD8 compartments existed, and their share was small.

Making TCR cDNA involved 5'RACE template switching, which added UMIs and a universal primer site. From the 5' RACE reads, TCRdb called clonotypes with MiXCR, one entry per CDR3 protein. The sample yields some 670,000 distinct CDR3 sequences, about 12% seen once. Germline CDR1 reads KGHDR; CDR2 reads SFDVKD. The CDR3 extends over 21 amino acids. Trimming stripped 8 bases from V and 2 bases from J, with 34 bases between. This clonotype was recorded once. Its matching antigen is unknown. The TCR sequence derives from a man aged 25-40 years who received the YFV17D yellow fever vaccine. Sequences were derived from PBMCs, sampled on the day of the yellow fever booster vaccination. This chain uses TRBV24-1 with TRBJ2-3; TRBD1 might be the D (6 bases). The CDR3 loop reads CATIYMGAGLHGDRHTDTQYF. CDR3 nucleotide sequence: TGTGCCACCATTTATATGGGGGCCGGACTCCACGGCGACCGGCACACAGATACGCAGTATTTT.